This T cell receptor beta chain was documented in a study of CD8+CD57+ T cells in acquired aplastic anemia. Concerning this clonotype: What it binds is unknown.

Findings and limits, study-wide: Patient and control CD8+ Simpson's diversity was not significantly different. There were over 25 CD8+ CDR3 sequences that occurred in both patients and controls.

Germline CDR1 and CDR2: LGHNA and YSLEER. V lost 4 bases, J lost 0 bases, and 13 bases lay in between. CDR3 length equals 17 residues. Before being chosen for sequencing, patients had shown CD8+CD57+ cell expansion by flow cytometry. Severe acquired aplastic anemia affected all patients. Patients had not yet gotten any therapy when their blood was taken for sampling. The study profiled TCR beta VDJ and CDR3 using genomic DNA as template. Each CDR3 protein is one row after TCRdb ran MiXCR on the reads. Of roughly 200,000 distinct CDR3 sequences in the sample, 55% to 65% were seen once. The receptor was derived from a human donor with aplastic anemia. V and J are TRBV4-3 and TRBJ2-6, with D tentatively TRBD1 (6 bases). The source material was sorted CD4+, CD8+, or CD8+CD57+ T cells (not recorded which) from PBMCs. This chain's CDR3 is CASSRLRQVSGANVLTF. The CDR3 DNA reads TGCGCCAGCAGCCGCCTACGACAGGTCTCTGGGGCCAACGTCCTGACTTTC.